The clone carrying this TCR beta chain was picked up one time. The sample originates from a study of identical twins. TCRdb called the 5' RACE reads again in MiXCR, with one record for every CDR3 protein. Of some 570,000 distinct CDR3 sequences listed, more than 20% are singletons. Looked up from germline, CDR1 is MGHRA and CDR2 is YSYEKL. V shed 0 bases and J shed 1 base, with 6 bases lying between them. This CDR3 has 14 amino acids. These same data were also listed under a study on yellow fever vaccine responses in identical twins.

Sequenced: CD4+ T cells sorted from blood. This chain joins TRBV4-1 and TRBJ1-1, with D hard to call. The sequence derives from a young woman in good health. For the CDR3, the DNA is TGCGCCAGCAGCCAAGAGGGAGAGAACACTGAAGCTTTCTTT. Translating it yields CASSQEGENTEAFF.